These 9 T cell receptor beta chains share one sample of origin, sequenced in a study of blood T cell repertoires in COVID-19. TCRdb's copy holds only in-frame clones and misses some; the assay was immunoSEQ multiplex PCR. The sample has 180,000 or so clones, 80% to 85% seen once; the top ten hold approximately 7.6%. Sequenced input: PBMCs or T cells enriched from blood (not recorded which). The receptors originated from a middle-aged man who had recovered from COVID-19.

The chain couples TRBV4-1 to TRBJ2-3; 12 positions agree with TRBD2. Germline V gene lookup returns CDR1 MGHRA and CDR2 YSYEKL. This CDR3 is 19 amino acids long. Trimming removed 3 bases from V and 0 bases from J; junction bases left unmatched: 10. The CDR3 here is CASSHLRTSGAFSTDTQYF. CDR3 bases: TGCGCCAGCAGCCACCTTAGGACTAGCGGGGCATTTAGCACAGATACGCAGTATTTT.

The chain employs TRBV10-3 and TRBJ2-5; D not certain. The V end lost 5 bases, the J end lost 2 bases, and 9 bases lay between the germline ends. Germline CDR1 and CDR2: ENHRY and SYGVKD. This CDR3 has 13 amino acids. The CDR3 DNA reads as TGTGCCATCAGTTACGGGTCACAAGAGACCCAGTACTTC. It specifies CAISYGSQETQYF.

The chain joins TRBV2 to TRBJ1-1; a possible D gene is TRBD1 (5 bases). CDR1 and CDR2 (germline): SNHLY, FYNNEI. CDR3 length: 12 amino acids. Between the trimmed V and J ends, which lost 0 bases and 8 bases, there was a span of 7 bases. CDR3 nucleotides: TGTGCCAGCAGTGAAGCGGGGGGGGAAGCTTTCTTT. It translates to CASSEAGGEAFF.

This chain joins TRBV14 and TRBJ2-7, with TRBD2 identical over 7 bases. V dropped 4 bases and J dropped 5; count of bases not matched to a gene: 20. Germline CDR1 SGHDN, CDR2 FVKESK. The length of the CDR3 is 18 residues. The CDR3: CASSRRWGGTPDNDEQYF. The CDR3 nucleotides read TGTGCCAGCAGCCGTCGATGGGGGGGGACCCCTGACAACGACGAGCAGTACTTC.

The CDR3 sequence: CASSSAGTGYGYTEAFF. In DNA, the CDR3 is TGCGCCAGCAGCTCCGCAGGGACAGGGTATGGGTACACTGAAGCTTTCTTT. The gene calls are TRBV5-1 and TRBJ1-1; 9 nucleotides align to TRBD1. V shed 3 bases, J shed 3 bases, and the junction held 12 bases outside the gene matches. The CDR3 spans 17 residues. Germline CDR1 reads SGHRS; CDR2 reads YFSETQ.

Only one count was recorded for this clone. The chain links TRBV4-3 to TRBJ2-1; D might be TRBD2 (5 bases). This CDR3 has 16 residues. The germline gives CDR1 LGHNA, CDR2 YSLEER. V lost 1 base and J lost 1, with 11 bases in between. The DNA for the CDR3 is TGCGCCAGCAGCCAAGGAGAGGGCCCGTCCTACAATGAGCAGTTCTTC. Encoded protein: CASSQGEGPSYNEQFF.

The chain links TRBV28 to TRBJ1-4, with D perhaps matching TRBD1 (5 bases). This CDR3 has 14 residues. Germline lookup yields CDR1 MDHEN and CDR2 SYDVKM. Trimming took 4 bases from V and 5 from J, leaving 11 bases between them. This CDR3 is CASSSRALNEKLFF. CDR3 DNA: TGTGCCAGCAGTTCCAGGGCACTAAATGAAAAACTGTTTTTT.

J is TRBJ1-1 and V is TRBV6-5, with 7 bases lining up with TRBD1. Germline V lookup: CDR1 MNHEY, CDR2 SVGAGI. The V segment lost 4 bases and the J segment 1 base; nucleotides outside the gene matches: 6. This CDR3 contains 15 residues. The CDR3 here is CASSFEGQRNTEAFF. The CDR3 DNA follows: TGTGCCAGCAGTTTCGAGGGACAGAGGAACACTGAAGCTTTCTTT.

Here the CDR3 DNA reads TGTGCCAGCAGTGGGCACACCTCAGGGGTTGCGGGGGTGGCCCAGCATTTT. Amino acid sequence: CASSGHTSGVAGVAQHF. The chain recombines TRBV6-2 or TRBV6-3 with TRBJ1-5; TRBD1 might be the D (6 bases). CDR3 length equals 17 residues. With 5 bases removed from V and 11 bases from J, the gap between germline ends came to 28 bases. Germline CDR1 MNHEY, CDR2 SVGEGT.